The rows below give T cell receptor beta chains drawn from one sample of a study of cytomegalovirus exposure and HLA in healthy donors. The table came from immunoSEQ multiplex PCR; TCRdb's copy has only in-frame clones and leaves some out. Altogether tens of thousands of clones are present, approximately 70% being singletons, with the ten largest covering 9.7%. Sequences were obtained from PBMCs. The receptors were sampled from a woman in her 50s in good health and CMV-seropositive. Each CDR3 is given without its conserved first and last residue.

J gene: TRBJ2-2; V gene: TRBV4-2; CDR3 protein: ASSQEGGQGLANTGELF
J gene: TRBJ2-1; V gene: TRBV5-1; CDR3 protein: ASSIGTPVNEQF
J gene: TRBJ1-2; V gene: TRBV7-8; CDR3 protein: ASSLDRDRGHNYGYT
J gene: TRBJ2-7; V gene: TRBV30; CDR3 protein: ARGLAVFYEQY
J gene: TRBJ2-7; V gene: TRBV7-2; CDR3 protein: ASSLVRDYIYEQY
J gene: TRBJ2-5; V gene: TRBV7-8; CDR3 protein: ASSRREYQETQY
J gene: TRBJ2-4; V gene: TRBV29-1; CDR3 protein: SVVDSSKNIQY
J gene: TRBJ1-2; V gene: TRBV5-6; CDR3 protein: ASSLYSSWSDGYT
J gene: TRBJ1-4; V gene: TRBV5-1; CDR3 protein: ASSLEPTGLLF
J gene: TRBJ2-1; V gene: TRBV5-5; CDR3 protein: ASRVEGTSGINEQF
J gene: TRBJ2-7; V gene: TRBV7-2; CDR3 protein: ASSPQQGAPYEQY
J gene: TRBJ2-3; V gene: TRBV29-1; CDR3 protein: SVGQDRDTQY
J gene: TRBJ2-3; V gene: TRBV7-9; CDR3 protein: ASSLGAGTDTQY
J gene: TRBJ1-6; V gene: TRBV6-6; CDR3 protein: ASRLGDRGLNSPLH
J gene: TRBJ2-1; V gene: TRBV5-1; CDR3 protein: ASSLESSGSYSYNEQF
J gene: TRBJ2-3; V gene: TRBV5-4; CDR3 protein: ASSAGTSGSTDTQY
J gene: TRBJ2-3; V gene: TRBV28; CDR3 protein: ASSSRGLAGGGTQY
J gene: TRBJ1-1; V gene: TRBV5-6; CDR3 protein: ASSFGDRGTEAF
J gene: TRBJ2-1; V gene: TRBV5-1; CDR3 protein: ASSFGTGGYAEQF
J gene: TRBJ1-3; V gene: TRBV10-3; CDR3 protein: AISDSVLFGNTIY
J gene: TRBJ2-7; V gene: TRBV2; CDR3 protein: ASGQGGLYEQY
J gene: TRBJ2-1; V gene: TRBV6-1; CDR3 protein: ASRGEALSYNEQF
J gene: TRBJ2-3; V gene: TRBV7-7; CDR3 protein: ASSPRLAGGADTQY
J gene: TRBJ2-3; V gene: TRBV7-6; CDR3 protein: ASSPLTGGATDTQY
J gene: TRBJ2-7; V gene: TRBV19; CDR3 protein: ASSITGSEQY
J gene: TRBJ2-7; V gene: TRBV11-3; CDR3 protein: ASSLGGGSNSYEQY
J gene: TRBJ2-7; V gene: TRBV7-9; CDR3 protein: ASSLITPGQGSEQY
J gene: TRBJ1-2; V gene: TRBV11-2; CDR3 protein: ASSLARGNYGYT
J gene: TRBJ1-2; V gene: TRBV4-3; CDR3 protein: ASSQGLGLYGYT